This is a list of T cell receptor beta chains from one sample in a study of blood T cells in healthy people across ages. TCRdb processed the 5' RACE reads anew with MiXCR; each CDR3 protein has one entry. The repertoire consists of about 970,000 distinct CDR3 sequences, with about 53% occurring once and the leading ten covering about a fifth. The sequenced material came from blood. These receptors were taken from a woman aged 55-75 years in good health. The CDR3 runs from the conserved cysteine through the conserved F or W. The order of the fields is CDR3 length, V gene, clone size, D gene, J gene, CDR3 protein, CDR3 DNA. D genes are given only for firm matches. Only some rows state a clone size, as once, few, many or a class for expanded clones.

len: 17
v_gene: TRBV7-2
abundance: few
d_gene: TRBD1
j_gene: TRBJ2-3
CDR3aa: CASSIGDRGRSTDTQYF
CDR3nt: TGTGCCAGCAGCATAGGGGACAGGGGGCGCAGCACAGATACGCAGTATTTT

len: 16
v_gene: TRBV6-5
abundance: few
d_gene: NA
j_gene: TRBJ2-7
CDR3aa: CASSTRARDRKYEQYF
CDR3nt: TGTGCCAGCAGTACCCGGGCCCGAGATAGAAAATACGAGCAGTACTTC

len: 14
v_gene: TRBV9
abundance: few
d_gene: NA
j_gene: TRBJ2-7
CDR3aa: CASSVTSSNYEQYF
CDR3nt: TGTGCCAGCAGCGTCACCTCCTCCAACTACGAGCAGTACTTC

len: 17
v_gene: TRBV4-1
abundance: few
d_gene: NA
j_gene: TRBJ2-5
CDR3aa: CASSRPGGRAEEETQYF
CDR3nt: TGCGCCAGCAGTCGACCTGGGGGCAGAGCCGAGGAAGAGACCCAGTACTTC

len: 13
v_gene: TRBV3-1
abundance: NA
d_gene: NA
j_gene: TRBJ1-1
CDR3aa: CASSQVGISEAFF
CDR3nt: TGTGCCAGCAGCCAAGTAGGGATCTCTGAAGCTTTCTTT

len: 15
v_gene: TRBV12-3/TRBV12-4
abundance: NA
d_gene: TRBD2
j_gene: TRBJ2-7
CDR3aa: CASRKSSGGSYEQYF
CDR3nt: TGTGCCAGCAGAAAATCTAGCGGGGGATCCTACGAGCAGTACTTC

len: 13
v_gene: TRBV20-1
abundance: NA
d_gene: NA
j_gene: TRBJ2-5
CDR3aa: CSAPPGLQETQYF
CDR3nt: TGCAGTGCGCCTCCGGGGCTACAAGAGACCCAGTACTTC

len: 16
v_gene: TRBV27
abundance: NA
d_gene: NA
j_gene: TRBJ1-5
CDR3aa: CASSPSQGNSNQPQHF
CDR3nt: TGTGCCAGCAGTCCGTCCCAGGGTAATAGCAATCAGCCCCAGCATTTT

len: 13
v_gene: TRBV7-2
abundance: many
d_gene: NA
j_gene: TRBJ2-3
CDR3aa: CASSPWGTDTQYF
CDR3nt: TGTGCCAGCTCCCCGTGGGGCACAGATACGCAGTATTTT

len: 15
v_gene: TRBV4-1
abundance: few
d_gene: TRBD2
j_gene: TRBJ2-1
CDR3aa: CASSPREGSDVEQFF
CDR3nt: TGCGCCAGCAGCCCCCGGGAGGGGAGCGATGTTGAGCAGTTCTTC

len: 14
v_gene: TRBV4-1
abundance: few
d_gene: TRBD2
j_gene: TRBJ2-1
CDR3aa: CASSPSAGRDEQFF
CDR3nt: TGCGCCAGCAGCCCTTCCGCAGGGAGGGATGAGCAGTTCTTC

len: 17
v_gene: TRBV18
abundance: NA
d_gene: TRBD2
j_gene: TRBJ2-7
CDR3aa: CASSQKPGLAGEIEQYF
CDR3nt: TGTGCCAGCTCACAAAAACCGGGACTAGCGGGAGAGATTGAGCAGTACTTC

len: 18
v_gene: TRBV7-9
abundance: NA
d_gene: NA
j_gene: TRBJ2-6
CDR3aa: CASSSTRVGFSGANVLTF
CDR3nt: TGTGCCAGCAGCTCTACCCGGGTCGGGTTCTCTGGGGCCAACGTCCTGACTTTC

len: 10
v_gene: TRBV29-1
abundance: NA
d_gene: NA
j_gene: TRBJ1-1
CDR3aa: CSGLYTEAFF
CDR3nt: TGCAGCGGGTTATACACTGAAGCTTTCTTT

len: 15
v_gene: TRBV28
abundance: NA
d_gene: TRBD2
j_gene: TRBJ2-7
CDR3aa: CAWGGSGLSHYEQYF
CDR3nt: TGTGCCTGGGGCGGGAGCGGTCTCTCCCACTACGAGCAGTACTTC

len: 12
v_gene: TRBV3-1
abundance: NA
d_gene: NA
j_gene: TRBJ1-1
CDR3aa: CASSREGRGAFF
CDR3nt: TGTGCCAGCAGCCGCGAGGGACGGGGTGCTTTCTTT

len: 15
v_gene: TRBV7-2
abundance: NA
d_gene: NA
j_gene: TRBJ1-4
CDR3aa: CASSLGRGVDEKLFF
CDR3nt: TGTGCCAGCAGCTTAGGCCGGGGGGTCGATGAAAAACTGTTTTTT

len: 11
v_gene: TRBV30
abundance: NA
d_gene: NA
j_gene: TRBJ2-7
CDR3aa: CAWSAVSEQYF
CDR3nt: TGTGCCTGGAGTGCCGTGTCCGAGCAGTACTTC

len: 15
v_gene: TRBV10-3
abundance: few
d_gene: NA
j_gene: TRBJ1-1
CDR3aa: CAISEFGGANTEAFF
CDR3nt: TGTGCCATCAGTGAATTTGGGGGAGCGAACACTGAAGCTTTCTTT

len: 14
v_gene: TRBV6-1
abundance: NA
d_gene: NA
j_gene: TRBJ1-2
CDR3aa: CASSEDQGDYGYTF
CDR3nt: TGTGCCAGCAGTGAGGACCAGGGTGACTATGGCTACACCTTC

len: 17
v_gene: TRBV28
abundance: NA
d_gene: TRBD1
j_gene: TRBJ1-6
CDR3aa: CASSLPLTGLTDSPLHF
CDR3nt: TGTGCCAGCAGTTTACCCTTGACAGGGCTGACTGATTCACCCCTCCACTTT

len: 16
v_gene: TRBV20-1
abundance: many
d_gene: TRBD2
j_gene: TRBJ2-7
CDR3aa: CSARASGLAGGREQYF
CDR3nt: TGCAGTGCTAGAGCCTCGGGACTAGCGGGAGGTCGCGAGCAGTACTTC

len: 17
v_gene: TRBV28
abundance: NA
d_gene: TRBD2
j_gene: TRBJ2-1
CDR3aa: CASLTSGSPSSYNEQFF
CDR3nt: TGTGCCAGCCTGACTAGCGGGAGTCCAAGCTCCTACAATGAGCAGTTCTTC